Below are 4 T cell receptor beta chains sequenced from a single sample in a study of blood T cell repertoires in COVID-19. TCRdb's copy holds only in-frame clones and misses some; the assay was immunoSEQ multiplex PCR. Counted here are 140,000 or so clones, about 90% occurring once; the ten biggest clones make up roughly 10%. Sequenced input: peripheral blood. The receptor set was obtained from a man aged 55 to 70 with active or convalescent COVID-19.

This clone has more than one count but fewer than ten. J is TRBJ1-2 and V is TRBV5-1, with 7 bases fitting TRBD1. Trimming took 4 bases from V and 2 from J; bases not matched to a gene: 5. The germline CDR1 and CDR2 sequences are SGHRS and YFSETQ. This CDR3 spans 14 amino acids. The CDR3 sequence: CASSGDSRNYGYTF. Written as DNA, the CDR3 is TGCGCCAGCAGCGGGGACAGTCGAAACTATGGCTACACCTTC. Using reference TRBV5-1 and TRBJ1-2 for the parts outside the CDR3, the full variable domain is KAGVTQTPRYLIKTRGQQVTLSCSPISGHRSVSWYQQTPGQGLQFLFEYFSETQRNKGNFPGRFSGRQFSNSRSEMNVSTLELGDSALYLCASSGDSRNYGYTFGSGTRLTVV.

The CDR3 protein is CASSFGGSSGNTIYF. The CDR3 nucleotides are TGTGCCAGCAGCTTCGGCGGATCCTCTGGAAACACCATATATTTT. The chain links TRBV7-2 to TRBJ1-3; the D is unclear. V was pared by 3 bases and J by 0 bases, with 9 bases between. Germline lookup yields CDR1 SGHTA and CDR2 FQGNSA. The CDR3 length is 15 residues.

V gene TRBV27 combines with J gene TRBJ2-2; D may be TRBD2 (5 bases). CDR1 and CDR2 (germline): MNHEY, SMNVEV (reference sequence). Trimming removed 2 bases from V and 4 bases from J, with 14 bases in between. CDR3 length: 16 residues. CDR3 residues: CASSLRWETPTGELFF. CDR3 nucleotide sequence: TGTGCCAGCAGTTTAAGGTGGGAGACTCCCACCGGGGAGCTGTTTTTT.

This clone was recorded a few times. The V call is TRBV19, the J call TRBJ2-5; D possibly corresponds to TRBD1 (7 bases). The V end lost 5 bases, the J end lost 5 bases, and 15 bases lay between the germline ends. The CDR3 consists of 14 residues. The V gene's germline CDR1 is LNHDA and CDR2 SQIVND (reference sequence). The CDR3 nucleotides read TGTGCCAGTAGTCGCAGGGGGGCTGAGGAGACCCAGTACTTC. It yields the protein CASSRRGAEETQYF.